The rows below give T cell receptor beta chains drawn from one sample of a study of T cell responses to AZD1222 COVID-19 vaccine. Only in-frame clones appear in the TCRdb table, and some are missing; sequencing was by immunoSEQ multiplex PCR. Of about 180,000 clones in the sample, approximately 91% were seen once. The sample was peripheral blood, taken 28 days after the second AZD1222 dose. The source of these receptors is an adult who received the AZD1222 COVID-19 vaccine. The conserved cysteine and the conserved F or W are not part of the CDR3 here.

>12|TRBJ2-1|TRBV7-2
ASSPRGPNNEQF
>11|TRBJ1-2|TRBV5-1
ASSPDGDYGYT
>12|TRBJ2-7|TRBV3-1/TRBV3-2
ASSPRDTTYEQY
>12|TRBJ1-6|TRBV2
ASGEGISNSPLH
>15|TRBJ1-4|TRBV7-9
ASSLGPLGATNEKLF
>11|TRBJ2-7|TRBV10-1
ASSEGQAYEQY
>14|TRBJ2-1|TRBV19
ASRAPTGGVRNEQF
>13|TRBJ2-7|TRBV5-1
ASSLHSSGTDEQY
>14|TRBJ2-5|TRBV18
ASSPGTTTTGETQY
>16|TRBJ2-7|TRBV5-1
ASSLGFTLSSGQYEQY
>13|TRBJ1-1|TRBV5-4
ASTSSAQSNTEAF
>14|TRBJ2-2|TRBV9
ASSHQGIAPIGELF
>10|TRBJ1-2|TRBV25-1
ASSAGIRGYT
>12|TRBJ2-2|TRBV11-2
ASSRAGNTGELF
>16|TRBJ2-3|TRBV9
ASSVVASGGLSTDTQY
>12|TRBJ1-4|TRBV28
ASSFIKTNEKLF
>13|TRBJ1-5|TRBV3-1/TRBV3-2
ASSQVMGSNQPQH
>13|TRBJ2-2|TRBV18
ASSPPARKTGELF
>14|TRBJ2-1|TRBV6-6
ASSSLQGRKYNEQF
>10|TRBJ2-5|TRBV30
AWSSNTWDQY
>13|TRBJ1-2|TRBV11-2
ASSPPAPGIGGYT
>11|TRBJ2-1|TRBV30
AWSWLAENEQF
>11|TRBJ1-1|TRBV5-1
ASYPPGNTEAF
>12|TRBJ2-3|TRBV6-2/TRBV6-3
ASSYLQGADTQY
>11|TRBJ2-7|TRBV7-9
ASSLDTRYEQY
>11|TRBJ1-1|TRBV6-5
ASSYSRVTEAF
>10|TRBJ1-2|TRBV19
ASSIDRWGYT
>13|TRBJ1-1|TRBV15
ATSRVYPENTEAF
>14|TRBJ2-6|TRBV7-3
ASSLTLRSGANVLT
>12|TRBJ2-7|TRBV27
ASRRDGSSYEQY
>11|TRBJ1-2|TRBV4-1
ASSQEAGYGYT
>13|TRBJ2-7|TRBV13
ASSLGQDFSYEQY
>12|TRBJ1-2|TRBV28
ASSLETGLYGYT
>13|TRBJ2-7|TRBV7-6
ASSLTRSSSYEQY
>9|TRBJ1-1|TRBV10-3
AIRGNTEAF
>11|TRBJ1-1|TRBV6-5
ASIYRGGTEAF
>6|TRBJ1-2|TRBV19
ATSGYT
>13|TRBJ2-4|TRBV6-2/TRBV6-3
ASSTPRTGAAVQY